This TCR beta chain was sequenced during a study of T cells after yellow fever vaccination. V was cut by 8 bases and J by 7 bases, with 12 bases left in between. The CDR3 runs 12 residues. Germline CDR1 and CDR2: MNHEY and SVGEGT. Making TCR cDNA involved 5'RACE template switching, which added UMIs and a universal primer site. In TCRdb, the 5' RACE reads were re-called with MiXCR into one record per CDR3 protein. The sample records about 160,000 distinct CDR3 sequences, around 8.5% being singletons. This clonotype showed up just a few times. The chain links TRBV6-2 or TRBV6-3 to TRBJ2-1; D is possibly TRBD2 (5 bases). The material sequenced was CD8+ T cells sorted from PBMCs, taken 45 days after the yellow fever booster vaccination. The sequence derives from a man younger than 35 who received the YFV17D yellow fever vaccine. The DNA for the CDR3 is TGTGCCAGCGGGAGCTCAGGAAATGAGCAGTTCTTC. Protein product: CASGSSGNEQFF.